One and the same sample provided the 13 T cell receptor beta chains below, sequenced in a study of response to subunit inactivated influenza vaccine (dated by TCRdb to the late 2010s). Libraries were made using RT-PCR. These reads were obtained on an Illumina HiSeq 2500. The public reads were reprocessed in TCRdb via fastp at Q25 and MiXCR, keeping in-frame beta chains. Identical CDR3 proteins give one entry, which carries the most common genes and DNA. This sample holds fewer than 550,000 distinct CDR3 sequences; roughly 23% were observed only once. The leading ten clones occupy approximately 2% of the sample. The sample consisted of CD4+ T cells sorted from PBMCs, taken less than 6 days after vaccination. These receptors were collected from a man aged 50-60 years who received an inactivated influenza vaccine. Donor details come from another sample of the same person, matched by shared clones.

DNA of the CDR3: TGCAGTGCTCCAGGCCGTTACTCCTACGAGCAGTACTTC. Translation gives CSAPGRYSYEQYF. V gene TRBV20-1 combines with J gene TRBJ2-7; D uncertain. The CDR3 runs to 13 residues. V was shortened by 5 bases and J by 0 bases, with 11 bases between the two germline ends. Looked up from germline, CDR1 is DFQATT and CDR2 is SNEGSKA (reference sequence).

The chain combines TRBV6-1 with TRBJ2-7, with a weak D call TRBD1 (6 bases). CDR3 length equals 15 residues. Germline CDR1 MNHNS, CDR2 SASEGT. Trimming took 6 bases from V and 5 from J, leaving 20 bases between them. This CDR3 reads CASSLDNLRGNEQYF. In DNA form, the CDR3 reads TGTGCCAGCAGCCTAGACAACTTAAGGGGGAACGAGCAGTACTTC.

This chain uses TRBV6-5 with TRBJ2-4, with 7 positions matching TRBD1. V was clipped by 2 bases and J by 9 bases; unmatched bases: 4. The CDR3 extends over 13 amino acids. Germline V gene lookup returns CDR1 MNHEY and CDR2 SVGAGI. The CDR3 nucleotides are TGTGCCAGCAGTTACGACAGGGCAGGCATTCAGTACTTC. Protein sequence: CASSYDRAGIQYF.

This rearrangement joins TRBV7-3 to TRBJ2-1, with 8 bases that match TRBD2. The CDR3 is made up of 16 amino acids. Unmatched junction bases numbered 6, after V lost 4 bases and J lost 1 base. The germline V gene encodes CDR1 SGHTA and CDR2 FQGTGA. For the CDR3, the DNA is TGTGCCAGCAGCTCGATAGCGGGAAGTTCCTACAATGAGCAGTTCTTC. Translating it yields CASSSIAGSSYNEQFF. The whole variable domain, filled in from reference TRBV7-3 and TRBJ2-1, reads GAGVSQTPSNKVTEKGKYVELRCDPISGHTALYWYRQSLGQGPEFLIYFQGTGAADDSGLPNDRFFAVRPEGSVSTLKIQRTERGDSAVYLCASSSIAGSSYNEQFFGPGTRLTVL.

This sequence joins TRBV29-1 and TRBJ2-7, with D possibly TRBD2 on 5 matching bases. Germline lookup yields CDR1 SQVTM and CDR2 ANQGSEA. CDR3 size: 13 residues. Trimming took off 4 bases at V and 2 bases at J, with 12 bases between the two ends. CDR3 DNA: TGCAGCGTTGGTCCTCGGGGAACCTACGAGCAGTACTTC. This gives the protein CSVGPRGTYEQYF.

The chain combines TRBV12-3 or TRBV12-4 with TRBJ2-1; 7 bases line up with TRBD2. This CDR3 spans 15 amino acids. The trim removed 2 bases at V and 3 bases at J, leaving 4 bases unmatched. CDR3 residues: CASSLRDYVYNEQFF. The CDR3 DNA is TGTGCCAGCAGTTTACGGGACTACGTCTACAATGAGCAGTTCTTC.

CDR3 bases: TGTGCCAGCAGTCCCCCTCGAGCAGGGGGTGACACCGGGGAGCTGTTTTTT. It translates to CASSPPRAGGDTGELFF. This chain connects TRBV28 to TRBJ2-2, with 7 bases identical to TRBD1. The CDR3 sequence is 17 residues long. V lost 5 bases, J lost 3 bases, and 12 bases stayed unmatched. From germline, CDR1 is MDHEN and CDR2 SYDVKM. Full variable domain (remainder filled in from reference TRBV28 and TRBJ2-2): DVKVTQSSRYLVKRTGEKVFLECVQDMDHENMFWYRQDPGLGLRLIYFSYDVKMKEKGDIPEGYSVSREKKERFSLILESASTNQTSMYLCASSPPRAGGDTGELFFGEGSRLTVL.

The rearrangement uses TRBV4-2 and TRBJ1-3; D may be TRBD1 (6 bases). V lost 1 base to trimming and J lost 1 base, with 11 bases between them. This CDR3 contains 16 residues. Germline V gene sequence: CDR1 LGHNA, CDR2 YNFKEQ. CDR3 sequence: CASSQGGHGSGNTIYF. The DNA for the CDR3 is TGTGCCAGCAGCCAAGGGGGACACGGATCTGGAAACACCATATATTTT.

This clonotype turned up a few times. The chain combines TRBV5-1 with TRBJ2-7; a weak D match, TRBD2 (6 bases). CDR1 is SGHRS, CDR2 YFSETQ, per germline. Trimming took off 1 base at V and 6 bases at J, with 11 bases between the two ends. The CDR3 covers 13 residues. The CDR3 nucleotides read TGCGCCAGCAGCTTGATACGGGAGACCGAGCAGTACTTC. Amino acid sequence: CASSLIRETEQYF. Full variable domain (rest looked up from reference TRBV5-1 and TRBJ2-7): KAGVTQTPRYLIKTRGQQVTLSCSPISGHRSVSWYQQTPGQGLQFLFEYFSETQRNKGNFPGRFSGRQFSNSRSEMNVSTLELGDSALYLCASSLIRETEQYFGPGTRLTVT.

This sequence joins TRBV20-1 and TRBJ2-3; a possible D gene is TRBD1 (6 bases). Germline V gene lookup returns CDR1 DFQATT and CDR2 SNEGSKA (reference sequence). The CDR3 length is 14 residues. Deletions cut 3 bases from V and 4 bases from J, with 14 bases between. CDR3 sequence (DNA): TGCAGTGCTAGCGTGGGGGCTGGGTCAGATACGCAGTATTTT. It specifies CSASVGAGSDTQYF.

The rearrangement links TRBV7-9 to TRBJ1-1; unclear D gene. The germline V and J ends were trimmed by 1 base and 4 bases, with 13 bases remaining between them. This CDR3 has 15 amino acids. Germline assignment: CDR1 SEHNR and CDR2 FQNEAQ (reference sequence). CDR3: CASSLGGGLGTEAFF. The CDR3 DNA reads TGTGCCAGCAGCTTAGGGGGAGGGTTGGGCACTGAAGCTTTCTTT.

This clonotype came up many times. The chain recombines TRBV28 with TRBJ2-3; 8 bases map to TRBD1. The germline gives CDR1 MDHEN, CDR2 SYDVKM. J gave up 1 base and V 6 bases, and 6 bases lay outside the gene matches. This CDR3 is built from 15 residues. The CDR3, as DNA: TGTGCCAGCAGCTTCCCAGGGGGCGGCACAGATACGCAGTATTTT. Amino acids: CASSFPGGGTDTQYF.

The chain combines TRBV29-1 with TRBJ2-3; no clear D gene. CDR3 length equals 13 residues. Germline CDR1 reads SQVTM; CDR2 reads ANQGSEA. Trimming shortened V by 3 bases and J by 3 bases, and 10 bases separated the two germline ends. CDR3 amino acids: CSVEYRFTDTQYF. DNA for the CDR3: TGCAGCGTTGAGTATAGGTTTACAGATACGCAGTATTTT.